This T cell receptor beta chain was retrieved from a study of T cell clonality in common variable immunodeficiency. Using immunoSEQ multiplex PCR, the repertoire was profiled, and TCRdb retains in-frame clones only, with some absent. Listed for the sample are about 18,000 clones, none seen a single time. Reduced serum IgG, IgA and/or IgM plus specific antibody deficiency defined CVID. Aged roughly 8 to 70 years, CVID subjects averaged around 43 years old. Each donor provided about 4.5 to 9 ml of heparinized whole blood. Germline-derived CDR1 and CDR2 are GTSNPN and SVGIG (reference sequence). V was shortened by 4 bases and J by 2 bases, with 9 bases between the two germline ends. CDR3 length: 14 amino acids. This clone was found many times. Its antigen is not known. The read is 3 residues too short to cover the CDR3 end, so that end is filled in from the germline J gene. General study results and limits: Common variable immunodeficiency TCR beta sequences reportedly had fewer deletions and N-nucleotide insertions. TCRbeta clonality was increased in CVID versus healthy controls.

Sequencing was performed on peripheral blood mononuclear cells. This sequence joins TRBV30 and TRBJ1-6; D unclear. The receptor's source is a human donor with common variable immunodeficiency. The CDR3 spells CAWKDKPYNSPLHF. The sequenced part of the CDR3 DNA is TGTGCCTGGAAAGACAAGCCCTATAATTCACCC.